One TCR beta chain is described in this entry. This entry comes from a study of blood T cell repertoires in COVID-19. V was clipped by 4 bases and J by 8 bases; unmatched bases: 10. Germline V CDR1 and CDR2: LGHDT, YNNKEL (reference sequence). This CDR3 has 14 amino acids. Libraries were prepared by immunoSEQ multiplex PCR; TCRdb keeps only in-frame clonotypes and omits some of them. There are approximately 290,000 clones in the sample; about 89% occur only once, and roughly 0.8% lies in the top ten. This TCR was recovered from a man aged 25-45 years with acute or convalescent COVID-19. V is TRBV3-1 (or the pseudogene TRBV3-2) and J is TRBJ1-2; 7 bases fit TRBD1. The source material was peripheral blood. For the CDR3, the DNA is TGTGCCAGCAGCCGAGAGACAGGGTCGGCGGGCTACACCTTC. It specifies CASSRETGSAGYTF.